Described below is a single TCR beta chain sequence and its context. The antigen remains undetermined. This CDR3 has 15 amino acids. Losses at the gene ends were 5 bases for V and 4 bases for J; bases not matched to a gene: 10. CDR1 and CDR2 (germline): SGHTA, FQGNSA. This sample is drawn from a study of graft-versus-host responses after intestinal transplantation. Broader study findings: Allograft graft-versus-host to host-versus-graft clonal ratios ran high in patients with graft-donor T cell macrochimerism. Maximum circulating GvH clone levels tracked with early post-transplant HvG decreases.

The assay was immunoSEQ multiplex PCR, and TCRdb's table has in-frame clones only and misses some. The repertoire holds 25,000 to 35,000 clones, with about 79% as singletons. The V gene is TRBV7-2, the J gene TRBJ2-5; the match to TRBD2 covers 7 bases. The sequences come from unstimulated CD8+ T cells sorted from spleen or lymph node cells, collected before intestinal transplant. The receptor comes from a human donor who received an intestinal transplant. This chain's CDR3 is CASSAWETSPETQYF. The CDR3 coding sequence is TGTGCCAGCAGCGCCTGGGAGACTAGCCCAGAGACCCAGTACTTC.